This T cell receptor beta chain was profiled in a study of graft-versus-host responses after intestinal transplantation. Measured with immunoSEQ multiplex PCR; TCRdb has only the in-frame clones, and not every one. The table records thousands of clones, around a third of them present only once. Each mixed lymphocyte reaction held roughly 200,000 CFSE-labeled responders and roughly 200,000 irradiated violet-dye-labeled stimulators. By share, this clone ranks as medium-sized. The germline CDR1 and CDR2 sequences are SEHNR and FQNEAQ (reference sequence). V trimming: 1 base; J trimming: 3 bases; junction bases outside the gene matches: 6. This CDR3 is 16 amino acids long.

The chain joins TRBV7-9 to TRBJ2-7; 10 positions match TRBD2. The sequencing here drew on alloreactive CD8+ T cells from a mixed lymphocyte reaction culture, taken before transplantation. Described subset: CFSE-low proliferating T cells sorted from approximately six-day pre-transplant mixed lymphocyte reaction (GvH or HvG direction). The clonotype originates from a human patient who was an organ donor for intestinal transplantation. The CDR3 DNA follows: TGTGCCAGCAGCTTAGTGGGGGGGACTAGCGACTACGAGCAGTACTTC. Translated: CASSLVGGTSDYEQYF. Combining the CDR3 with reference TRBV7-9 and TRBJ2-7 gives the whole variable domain DTGVSQNPRHKITKRGQNVTFRCDPISEHNRLYWYRQTLGQGPEFLTYFQNEAQLEKSRLLSDRFSAERPKGSFSTLEIQRTEQGDSAMYLCASSLVGGTSDYEQYFGPGTRLTVT.